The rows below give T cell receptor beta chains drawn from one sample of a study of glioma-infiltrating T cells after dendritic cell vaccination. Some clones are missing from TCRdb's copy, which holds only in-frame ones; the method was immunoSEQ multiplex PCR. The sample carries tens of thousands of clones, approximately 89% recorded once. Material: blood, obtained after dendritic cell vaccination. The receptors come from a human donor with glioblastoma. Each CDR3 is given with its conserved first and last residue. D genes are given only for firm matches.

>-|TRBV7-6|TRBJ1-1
CASSLEGLAFF
TGTGCCAGCAGCTTAGAGGGGCTGGCTTTCTTT
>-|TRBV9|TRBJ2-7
CASSVAPRDEQYF
TGTGCCAGCAGCGTAGCCCCCAGGGACGAGCAGTACTTC
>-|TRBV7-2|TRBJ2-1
CASSLSIARYNEQFF
TGTGCCAGCAGCTTATCGATAGCGCGGTACAATGAGCAGTTCTTC
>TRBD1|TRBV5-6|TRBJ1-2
CASSGVTGDNGYTF
TGTGCCAGCAGCGGGGTAACAGGGGATAATGGCTACACCTTC
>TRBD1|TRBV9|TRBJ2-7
CASSVWGQGTYEQYF
TGTGCCAGCAGCGTTTGGGGACAGGGGACCTACGAGCAGTACTTC
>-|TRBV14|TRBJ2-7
CASSQSGTGYEQYF
TGTGCCAGCAGCCAATCCGGGACTGGCTACGAGCAGTACTTC
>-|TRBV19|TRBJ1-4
CASSIARLGNEKLFF
TGTGCCAGTAGTATAGCCCGACTCGGAAATGAAAAACTGTTTTTT
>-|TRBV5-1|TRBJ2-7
CASSKGEVYEQYF
TGCGCCAGCAGTAAAGGGGAGGTCTACGAGCAGTACTTC
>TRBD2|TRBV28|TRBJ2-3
CASSSRDPSGGTDTQYF
TGTGCCAGCAGTTCAAGAGACCCTAGCGGGGGAACAGATACGCAGTATTTT
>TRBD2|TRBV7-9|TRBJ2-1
CASSSAPPGGRYNEQFF
TGTGCCAGCAGCTCGGCCCCCCCGGGAGGACGATACAATGAGCAGTTCTTC
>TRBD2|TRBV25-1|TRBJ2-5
CASSERLAGVETQYF
TGTGCCAGCAGTGAACGACTAGCGGGAGTTGAGACCCAGTACTTC